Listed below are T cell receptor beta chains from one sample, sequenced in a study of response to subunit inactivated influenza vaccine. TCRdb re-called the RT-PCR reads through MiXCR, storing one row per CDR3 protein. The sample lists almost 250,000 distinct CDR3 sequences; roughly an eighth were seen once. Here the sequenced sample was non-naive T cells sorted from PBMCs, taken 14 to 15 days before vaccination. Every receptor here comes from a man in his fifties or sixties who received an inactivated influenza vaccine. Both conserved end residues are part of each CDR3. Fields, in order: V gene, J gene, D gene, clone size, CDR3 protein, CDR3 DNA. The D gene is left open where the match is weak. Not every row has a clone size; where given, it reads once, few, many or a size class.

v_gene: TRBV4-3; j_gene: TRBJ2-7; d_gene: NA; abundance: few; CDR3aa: CASSQDRRQEYYEQYF; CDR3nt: TGCGCCAGCAGCCAAGATCGGAGACAGGAGTACTACGAGCAGTACTTC
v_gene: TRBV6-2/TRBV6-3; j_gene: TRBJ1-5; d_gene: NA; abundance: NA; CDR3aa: CASSYGGINREPQHF; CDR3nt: TGTGCCAGCAGTTACGGGGGGATAAACCGGGAGCCCCAGCATTTT
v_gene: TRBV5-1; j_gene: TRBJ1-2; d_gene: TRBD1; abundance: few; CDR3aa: CASSPGQGNHGYTF; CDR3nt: TGCGCCAGCAGCCCGGGACAGGGGAATCATGGCTACACCTTC
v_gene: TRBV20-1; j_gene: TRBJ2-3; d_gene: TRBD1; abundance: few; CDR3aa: CSANPGQGARNTQYF; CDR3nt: TGCAGTGCTAATCCGGGACAGGGGGCGCGGAATACGCAGTATTTT
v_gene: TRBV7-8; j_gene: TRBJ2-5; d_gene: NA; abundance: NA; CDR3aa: CASSLWGQPQETQYF; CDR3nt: TGTGCCAGCAGCTTGTGGGGGCAGCCCCAAGAGACCCAGTACTTC
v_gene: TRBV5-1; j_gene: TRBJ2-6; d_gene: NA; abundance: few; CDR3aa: CASSWSSGANVLTF; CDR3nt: TGCGCCAGCAGCTGGAGCTCTGGGGCCAACGTCCTGACTTTC
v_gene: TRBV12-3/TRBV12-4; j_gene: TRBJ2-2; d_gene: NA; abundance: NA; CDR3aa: CASRYVAGELFF; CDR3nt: TGTGCCAGCCGCTACGTTGCCGGGGAGCTGTTTTTT
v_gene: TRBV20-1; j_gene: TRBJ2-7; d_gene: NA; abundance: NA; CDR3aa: CTSGDNTYEQYF; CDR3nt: TGCACGTCCGGGGACAATACCTACGAGCAGTACTTC
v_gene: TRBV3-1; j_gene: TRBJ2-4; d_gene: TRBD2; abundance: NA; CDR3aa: CASSQDLGSGGHGGNIQYF; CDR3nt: TGTGCCAGCAGCCAAGACCTTGGGAGCGGGGGCCACGGGGGAAACATTCAGTACTTC
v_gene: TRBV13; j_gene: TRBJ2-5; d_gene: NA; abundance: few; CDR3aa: CASSPGQIGLQETQYF; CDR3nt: TGTGCCAGCAGCCCCGGACAGATAGGGTTGCAAGAGACCCAGTACTTC
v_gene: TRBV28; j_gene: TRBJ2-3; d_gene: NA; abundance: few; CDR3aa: CASSLFRGAGTDTQYF; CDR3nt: TGTGCCAGCAGTTTATTTCGGGGCGCGGGAACAGATACGCAGTATTTT
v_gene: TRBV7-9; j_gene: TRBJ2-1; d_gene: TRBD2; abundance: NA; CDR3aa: CASSLGLAANEQFF; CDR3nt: TGTGCCAGCAGCCTAGGACTAGCGGCCAATGAGCAGTTCTTC
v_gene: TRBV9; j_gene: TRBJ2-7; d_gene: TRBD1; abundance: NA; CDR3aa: CASSGTGVGYEQYF; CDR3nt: TGTGCCAGCAGCGGGACAGGGGTTGGGTACGAGCAGTACTTC
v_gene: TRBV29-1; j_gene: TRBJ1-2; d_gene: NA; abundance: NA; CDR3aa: CSVVRVSAIYGYTF; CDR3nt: TGCAGCGTTGTCCGGGTGTCCGCTATCTATGGCTACACCTTC
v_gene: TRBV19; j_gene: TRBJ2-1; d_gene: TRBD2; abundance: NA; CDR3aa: CASSMGLAAYNEQFF; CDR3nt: TGTGCCAGTAGTATGGGACTAGCGGCCTACAATGAGCAGTTCTTC
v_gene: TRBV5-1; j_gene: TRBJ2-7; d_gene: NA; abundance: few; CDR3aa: CASSLGPDRLSYEQYF; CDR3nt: TGCGCCAGCAGCTTGGGGCCCGACAGGTTGTCCTACGAGCAGTACTTC
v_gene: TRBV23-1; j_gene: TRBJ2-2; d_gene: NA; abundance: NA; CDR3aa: CASSQSSGPLRKRTPGSCFF; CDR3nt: NA
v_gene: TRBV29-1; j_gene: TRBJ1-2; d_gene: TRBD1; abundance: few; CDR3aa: CSVGDRLSSLDGYTF; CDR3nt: TGCAGCGTTGGGGACAGGTTATCTTCTTTGGATGGCTACACCTTC
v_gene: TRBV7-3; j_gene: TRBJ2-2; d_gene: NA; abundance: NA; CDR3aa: CASSLAGHTGELFF; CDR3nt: TGTGCCAGCAGCTTAGCGGGACACACCGGGGAGCTGTTTTTT
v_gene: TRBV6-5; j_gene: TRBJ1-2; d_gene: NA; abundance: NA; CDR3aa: CASSLEPIYGYTF; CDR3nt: TGTGCCAGCAGTCTCGAACCCATCTATGGCTACACCTTC
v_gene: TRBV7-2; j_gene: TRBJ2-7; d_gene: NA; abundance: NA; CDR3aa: CASSFKVGGEQYF; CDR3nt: TGTGCCAGCAGCTTCAAAGTGGGGGGCGAGCAGTACTTC
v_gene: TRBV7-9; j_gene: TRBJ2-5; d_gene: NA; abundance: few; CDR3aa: CATSGRGQKTQYF; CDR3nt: TGTGCCACTTCGGGACGGGGTCAAAAGACCCAGTACTTC
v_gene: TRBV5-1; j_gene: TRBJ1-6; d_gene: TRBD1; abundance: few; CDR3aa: CASRPGGHNSPLHF; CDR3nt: TGCGCCAGCAGGCCAGGGGGTCATAATTCACCCCTCCACTTT
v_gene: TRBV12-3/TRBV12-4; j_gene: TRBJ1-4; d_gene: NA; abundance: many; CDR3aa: CASSYRVSGGKLFF; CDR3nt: TGTGCCAGCAGTTACAGGGTCTCCGGAGGGAAACTGTTTTTT
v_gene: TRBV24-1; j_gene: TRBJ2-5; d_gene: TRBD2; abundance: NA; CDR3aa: CATSTSGETQYF; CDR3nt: TGTGCCACCAGCACTAGCGGAGAGACCCAGTACTTC
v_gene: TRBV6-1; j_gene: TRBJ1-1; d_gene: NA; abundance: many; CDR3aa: CASRPGRVNTEAFF; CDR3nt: TGTGCCAGCAGACCTGGACGGGTGAACACTGAAGCTTTCTTT
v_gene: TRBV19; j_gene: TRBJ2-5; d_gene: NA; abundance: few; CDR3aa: CASSLREETQYF; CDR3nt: TGTGCCAGTAGTCTACGAGAAGAGACCCAGTACTTC
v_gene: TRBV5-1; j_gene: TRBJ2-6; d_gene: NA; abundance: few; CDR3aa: CASSLGPIANVLTF; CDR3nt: TGCGCCAGCAGCTTGGGGCCGATTGCCAACGTCCTGACTTTC
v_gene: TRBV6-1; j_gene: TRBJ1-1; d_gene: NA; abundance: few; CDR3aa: CASKGSGNTEAFF; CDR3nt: TGTGCCAGCAAGGGGTCCGGGAACACTGAAGCTTTCTTT
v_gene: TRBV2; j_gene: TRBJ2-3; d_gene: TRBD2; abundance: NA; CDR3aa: CATGLAEGPDTQYF; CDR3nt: TGTGCCACGGGGCTAGCGGAGGGGCCAGATACGCAGTATTTT
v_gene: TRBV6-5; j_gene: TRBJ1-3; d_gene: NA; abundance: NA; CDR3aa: CASSYQPTVQHGNTIYF; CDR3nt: TGTGCCAGCAGTTACCAACCGACAGTCCAGCATGGAAACACCATATATTTT